Each of the 26 T cell receptor beta chains below was sequenced from the same sample in a study of early T cells in non-severe SARS-CoV-2 infection. MiXCR, applied by TCRdb to the 5' RACE reads, yields one record per CDR3 protein. Of about 83,000 distinct CDR3 sequences listed, over 9% were seen once; the top ten hold about 6%. Sequences were obtained from whole blood. These receptors were taken from an adult who was a healthcare worker with PCR-confirmed SARS-CoV-2 infection or an uninfected control (not recorded which).

This clonotype was found many times. The chain carries TRBV2 and TRBJ2-2; D perhaps matches TRBD2 (5 bases). CDR3 length equals 17 residues. Germline V gives CDR1 SNHLY, CDR2 FYNNEI. Trimming removed 4 bases at V and 2 bases at J, with 17 bases between. In nucleotides, the CDR3 is TGTGCCAGCAGTGGATCCCGGGGTAGTGGTAACACCGGGGAGCTGTTTTTT. Encoded protein: CASSGSRGSGNTGELFF.

A few counts support this clonotype. The gene calls are TRBV20-1 and TRBJ2-1; 8 bases match TRBD2. The germline V gene encodes CDR1 DFQATT and CDR2 SNEGSKA (reference sequence). Trimming took 2 bases from V and 4 from J; bases not matched to a gene: 10. The CDR3 has 16 residues. CDR3 protein: CSARSVTSARYNEQFF. DNA of the CDR3: TGCAGTGCTAGATCGGTGACTAGCGCGAGATACAATGAGCAGTTCTTC.

This clonotype was detected only a few times. The chain couples TRBV20-1 to TRBJ1-4; no firm D call. The CDR3 length is 14 residues. Germline CDR1 DFQATT, CDR2 SNEGSKA (reference sequence). Trimming took off 1 base at V and 0 bases at J, with 6 bases between the two ends. The CDR3 spells CSARGGATNEKLFF. The CDR3 DNA sequence: TGCAGTGCTAGAGGAGGTGCAACTAATGAAAAACTGTTTTTT.

This clonotype was seen more than once but under ten times. The chain carries TRBV20-1 and TRBJ2-7; TRBD2 agrees at 8 bases. The CDR3 spans 13 residues. J was trimmed by 3 bases and V by 6 bases; bases with no gene match: 7. In germline, CDR1 is DFQATT, CDR2 SNEGSKA (reference sequence). CDR3 region: CSATVSGVYEQYF. The CDR3 DNA sequence: TGCAGTGCAACCGTTAGCGGGGTCTACGAGCAGTACTTC.

This clonotype turned up a few times. The V call is TRBV4-3, the J call TRBJ2-5; possibly TRBD2 for D (6 bases). V was clipped by 2 bases and J by 5 bases, with 12 bases between them. The length of the CDR3 is 14 residues. The germline V gene has CDR1 LGHNA and CDR2 YSLEER. The DNA of the CDR3 is TGCGCCAGCAGCCAATACGGGAGTAGTGAGACCCAGTACTTC. It yields the protein CASSQYGSSETQYF.

This clonotype was counted a few times. This rearrangement joins TRBV12-3 or TRBV12-4 to TRBJ2-7; no clear D gene. The length of the CDR3 is 12 residues. Trimming pared 5 bases from V and 3 bases from J, leaving 8 bases between. CDR3 sequence: CASSGDYYEQYF. CDR3 DNA sequence: TGTGCCAGCAGTGGGGATTACTACGAGCAGTACTTC.

This clonotype was observed many times. The V call is TRBV16, the J call TRBJ1-5; TRBD1 agrees at 7 bases. Germline values: CDR1 KGHSY, CDR2 FQNENV. V was pared by 7 bases and J by 7 bases, with 7 bases of the junction left unmatched. This CDR3 spans 13 amino acids. CDR3 protein: CASMRDRAQPQHF. The CDR3 DNA reads TGTGCCAGCATGCGAGACAGGGCACAGCCCCAGCATTTT.

V and J are TRBV3-1 and TRBJ2-5, with TRBD2 identical over 16 bases. The germline V gene encodes CDR1 LGHDT and CDR2 YNNKEL (reference sequence). The CDR3 is 19 amino acids. V gave up 1 base and J gave up 4 bases; unmatched junction bases: 9. CDR3: CASSQVGLAGGPATETQYF. The CDR3 bases are TGTGCCAGCAGCCAAGTGGGACTAGCGGGAGGGCCCGCAACAGAGACCCAGTACTTC.

Many counts were recorded for this clonotype. The chain is built from TRBV7-9 and TRBJ2-2; the match to TRBD2 covers 14 bases. Germline V gives CDR1 SEHNR, CDR2 FQNEAQ (reference sequence). CDR3 length: 19 residues. V dropped 7 bases and J dropped 3; count of bases not matched to a gene: 13. CDR3 loop: CASTQLSMTSGRDTGELFF. CDR3 DNA: TGTGCCAGCACCCAGCTTAGTATGACTAGCGGGAGGGACACCGGGGAGCTGTTTTTT.

This clonotype was found many times. The gene calls are TRBV20-1 and TRBJ2-1; D gene unclear. Germline lookup yields CDR1 DFQATT and CDR2 SNEGSKA (reference sequence). Trimming took 2 bases from V and 7 from J, leaving 18 bases between them. This CDR3 has 15 residues. The chain's CDR3 is CSARNSPLEGNEQFF. The CDR3, as DNA: TGCAGTGCTAGAAACTCCCCCCTAGAAGGTAATGAGCAGTTCTTC.

The V gene is TRBV9, the J gene TRBJ2-3, with D hard to call. The CDR3 spans 14 residues. V gave up 0 bases and J gave up 11 bases, with 16 bases separating them. The germline V gene encodes CDR1 SGDLS and CDR2 YYNGEE. The CDR3 protein is CASSVDPNPHMQYF. CDR3 nucleotide sequence: TGTGCCAGCAGCGTAGATCCTAATCCACATATGCAGTATTTT.

A few counts support this clonotype. The chain has TRBV6-6 and TRBJ2-1; no clear D gene. CDR3 length: 13 amino acids. Germline V lookup: CDR1 MNHNY, CDR2 SVGAGI (reference sequence). Deletions cut 10 bases from V and 5 bases from J, with 15 bases between. The CDR3 reads CATSPVGNNEQFF. CDR3 in DNA: TGTGCCACTTCCCCCGTAGGGAACAATGAGCAGTTCTTC.

This clonotype was observed many times. The rearrangement uses TRBV30 and TRBJ2-3; D is perhaps TRBD1 (5 bases). The CDR3 is 13 residues long. Germline V gene sequence: CDR1 GTSNPN, CDR2 SVGIG (reference sequence). The ends were cut back, 3 bases at V and 1 base at J, with 8 bases in the middle. The DNA for the CDR3 is TGTGCCTGGAGGACAGCTGGCACAGATACGCAGTATTTT. It yields the protein CAWRTAGTDTQYF.

This sequence joins TRBV4-2 and TRBJ1-1, with D possibly matching TRBD1 (5 bases). Germline V gene sequence: CDR1 LGHNA, CDR2 YNFKEQ. This CDR3 is 15 amino acids long. V lost 1 base and J 5 bases, leaving 14 bases between the germline ends. CDR3: CASSQVWGKGTEAFF. CDR3 coding DNA: TGTGCCAGCAGCCAAGTGTGGGGGAAAGGGACTGAAGCTTTCTTT.

This clonotype turned up a few times. V is TRBV7-9 and J is TRBJ1-4; possible D gene TRBD1, 6 bases. The germline CDR1 and CDR2 sequences are SEHNR and FQNEAQ (reference sequence). This CDR3 has 14 residues. Trimming cost V 5 bases and J 2 bases, with 9 bases left between them. This chain's CDR3 is CASSPGQTNEKLFF. CDR3 sequence (DNA): TGTGCCAGCAGCCCCGGACAGACTAATGAAAAACTGTTTTTT.

This clonotype was observed at least ten times. This chain connects TRBV19 to TRBJ1-5; no clear D gene. The germline CDR1 and CDR2 sequences are LNHDA and SQIVND (reference sequence). The CDR3 sequence is 13 residues long. Trimming left V 8 bases short and J 3 bases short, with 11 bases between. The CDR3 bases are TGTGCCAGTTCCCGACAACTCAATCAGCCCCAGCATTTT. It codes for CASSRQLNQPQHF. Full variable domain (rest looked up from reference TRBV19 and TRBJ1-5): DGGITQSPKYLFRKEGQNVTLSCEQNLNHDAMYWYRQDPGQGLRLIYYSQIVNDFQKGDIAEGYSVSREKKESFPLTVTSAQKNPTAFYLCASSRQLNQPQHFGDGTRLSIL.

This clonotype was counted a few times. The chain links TRBV7-8 to TRBJ2-2, with unresolved D. Germline V lookup: CDR1 SGHVS, CDR2 FQNEAQ. The CDR3 spans 12 residues. V lost 2 bases, J lost 8 bases, and 6 bases lay in between. CDR3 DNA: TGTGCCAGCAGCTTAATTATAGGGGAGCTGTTTTTT. Protein product: CASSLIIGELFF.

This clonotype turned up a few times. V gene TRBV23-1 combines with J gene TRBJ2-7, with D hard to call. TRBV23-1 is reported as an ORF; its role is uncertain. V lost 0 bases, J lost 4 bases, and 13 bases lay in between. The CDR3 totals 15 residues. The CDR3 DNA sequence: TGCGCCAGCAGTCAATCGTGGCAGTTGCCTTACGAGCAGTACTTC. As protein: CASSQSWQLPYEQYF.

This clonotype showed up many times. The CDR3, as DNA: TGTGCCAGCTCACCACCCCTAGCGGGGAGTCCCTACGAGCAGTACTTC. Translation gives CASSPPLAGSPYEQYF. V usage is TRBV18 and J usage is TRBJ2-7, with 9 bases that match TRBD2. The germline gives CDR1 KGHSH, CDR2 LQKENI. The trim removed 0 bases at V and 2 bases at J, leaving 5 bases unmatched. The CDR3 is 16 amino acids.

The chain has TRBV19 and TRBJ2-1; 8 positions match TRBD1. The CDR3 has 13 residues. With 5 bases clipped from V and 6 bases from J, the junction kept 3 bases outside the gene matches. Germline values: CDR1 LNHDA, CDR2 SQIVND (reference sequence). DNA for the CDR3: TGTGCCAGTAGTTACACAGGGGGCAATGAGCAGTTCTTC. This encodes CASSYTGGNEQFF.

This clonotype showed up just a few times. V is TRBV6-6 and J is TRBJ1-5; D is ambiguous. V lost 2 bases and J lost 4, with 3 bases in between. Germline CDR1 MNHNY, CDR2 SVGAGI (reference sequence). The length of the CDR3 is 12 residues. This chain's CDR3 is CASSYLNQPQHF. CDR3 DNA: TGTGCCAGCAGTTACCTGAATCAGCCCCAGCATTTT.

The V call is TRBV11-2, the J call TRBJ2-5, with TRBD1 as a possible D gene (6 bases). The V end lost 3 bases, the J end lost 1 base, and 15 bases lay between the germline ends. Germline CDR1 SGHAT, CDR2 FQNNGV. This CDR3 is built from 16 residues. The CDR3 spells CASSFQMGTLQETQYF. Written as DNA, the CDR3 is TGTGCCAGCAGCTTCCAGATGGGGACACTCCAAGAGACCCAGTACTTC.

The chain is built from TRBV10-3 and TRBJ1-5; 8 bases agree with TRBD1. The CDR3 has 15 residues. Looked up from germline, CDR1 is ENHRY and CDR2 is SYGVKD. V lost 4 bases, J lost 4 bases, and 6 bases stayed unmatched. The CDR3 DNA reads as TGTGCCATCAGTGGGGGACAGGACGAGAATCAGCCCCAGCATTTT. Its protein is CAISGGQDENQPQHF.

This clonotype was recorded at least ten times. The junction departs from the called germline gene at one end, perhaps through a read error. V and J are TRBV5-5 and TRBJ2-7, with 8 bases identical to TRBD1. This CDR3 has 13 amino acids. CDR1 and CDR2 from the germline V gene are SGHKS and YYEKEE (reference sequence). This CDR3 reads CASSPGTGHLQIF. For the CDR3, the DNA is TGTGCCAGCAGCCCCGGGACAGGACACCTTCAAATCTTC.

This clonotype was detected many times. A much more abundant neighbour one base away suggests this may be a read error. The chain links TRBV11-2 to TRBJ1-1, with D perhaps TRBD1 (5 bases). CDR3 length: 11 residues. Germline assignment: CDR1 SGHAT and CDR2 FQNNGV. CDR3 sequence (DNA): TGTGCCAGCAGCTTGGGGACTGAAGTTTTCTTT. Its protein product is CASSLGTEVFF.

The table lists this clonotype with a few counts. V usage is TRBV5-6 and J usage is TRBJ1-1, with D possibly TRBD1 on 5 matching bases. Germline-derived CDR1 and CDR2 are SGHDT and YYEEEE. V dropped 2 bases and J dropped 5 bases, with 16 bases sitting between them. This CDR3 is 15 amino acids long. CDR3 nucleotides: TGTGCCAGCAGCTTCGGGACCGAGGGGTTAACTGAAGCTTTCTTT. Translation: CASSFGTEGLTEAFF. Combining the CDR3 with reference TRBV5-6 and TRBJ1-1 gives the whole variable domain DAGVTQSPTHLIKTRGQQVTLRCSPKSGHDTVSWYQQALGQGPQFIFQYYEEEERQRGNFPDRFSGHQFPNYSSELNVNALLLGDSALYLCASSFGTEGLTEAFFGQGTRLTVV.